This T cell receptor (beta chain) emerged from a study of cytomegalovirus exposure and HLA in healthy donors. Use of 60 Vbeta and 13 Jbeta primers characterized the PCR. Produced via immunoSEQ multiplex PCR; TCRdb's table is partial and in-frame only. The sample comprises 160,000 or so clones, roughly 88% of which are singletons, and around 1.6% rests with the top ten. Study-level findings and limits: The records held CMV serostatus as the only immune exposure information. The authors enumerated 180 or so TCR beta chains as linked to cytomegalovirus. Many donors shared some public TCRs, even though most TCR sequences were rare. Trimming of TCR beta V- and J-genes showed a link, identified in a later analysis, to a missense DCLRE1C variant.

For this clone: Its antigen remains unidentified.

The germline CDR1 and CDR2 sequences are LGHNT and FRNRAP. V was clipped by 2 bases and J by 5 bases; unmatched bases: 6. This CDR3 comprises 15 residues. The receptor comes from a young woman in good health and CMV-seronegative. Sequenced material: PBMCs. The genes are TRBV12-5 and TRBJ2-3; 8 nucleotides match TRBD2. CDR3 bases: TGTGCTAGTGGTTTGTCAGCGGGGGCTGTAGATACGCAGTATTTT. Residues: CASGLSAGAVDTQYF. Drawing the rest from reference TRBV12-5 and TRBJ2-3, the complete variable domain is DARVTQTPRHKVTEMGQEVTMRCQPILGHNTVFWYRQTMMQGLELLAYFRNRAPLDDSGMPKDRFSAEMPDATLATLKIQPSEPRDSAVYFCASGLSAGAVDTQYFGPGTRLTVL.